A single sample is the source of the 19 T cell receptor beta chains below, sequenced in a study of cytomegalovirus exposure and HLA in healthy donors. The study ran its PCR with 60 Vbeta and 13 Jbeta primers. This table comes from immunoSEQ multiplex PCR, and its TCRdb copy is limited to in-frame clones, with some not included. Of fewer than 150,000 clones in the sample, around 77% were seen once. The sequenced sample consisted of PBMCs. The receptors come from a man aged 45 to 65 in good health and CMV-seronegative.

The DNA for the CDR3 is TGTGCCAGTAGTATCAGTGAAAAACTGTTTTTT. Translated, it gives CASSISEKLFF. The chain joins TRBV19 to TRBJ1-4; no definite D call. Trimming shortened V by 3 bases and J by 7 bases, and 3 bases separated the two germline ends. Germline V lookup: CDR1 LNHDA, CDR2 SQIVND (reference sequence). The CDR3 contains 11 residues.

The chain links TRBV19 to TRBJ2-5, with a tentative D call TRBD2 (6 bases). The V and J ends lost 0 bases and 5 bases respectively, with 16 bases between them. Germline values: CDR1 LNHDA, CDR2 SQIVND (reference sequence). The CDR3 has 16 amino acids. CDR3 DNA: TGTGCCAGTAGTATAGAGGGGAGAGGAGGAGGGGAGACCCAGTACTTC. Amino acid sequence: CASSIEGRGGGETQYF.

The CDR3 DNA sequence: TGTGCCACCAGCAGACAACGGGACAGCCGCTCCTACGAGCAGTACTTC. It encodes CATSRQRDSRSYEQYF. The gene calls are TRBV15 and TRBJ2-7; 7 positions match TRBD1. CDR1 is LNHNV and CDR2 is YYDKDF in the germline V gene (reference sequence). Unmatched junction bases numbered 7, after V lost 2 bases and J lost 0 bases. This CDR3 is built from 16 residues.

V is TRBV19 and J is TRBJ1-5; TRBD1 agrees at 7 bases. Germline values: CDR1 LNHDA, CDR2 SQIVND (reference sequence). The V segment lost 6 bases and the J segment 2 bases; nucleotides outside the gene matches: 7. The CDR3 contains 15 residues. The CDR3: CASSDRVSGNQPQHF. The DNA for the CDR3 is TGTGCCAGTAGCGACAGGGTTTCGGGCAATCAGCCCCAGCATTTT.

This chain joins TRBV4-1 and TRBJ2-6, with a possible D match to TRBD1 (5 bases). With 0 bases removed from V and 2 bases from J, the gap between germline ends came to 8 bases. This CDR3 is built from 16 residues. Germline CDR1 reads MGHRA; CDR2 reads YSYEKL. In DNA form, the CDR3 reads TGCGCCAGCAGCCAAGACAGGGCTGCTGGGGCCAACGTCCTGACTTTC. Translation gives CASSQDRAAGANVLTF.

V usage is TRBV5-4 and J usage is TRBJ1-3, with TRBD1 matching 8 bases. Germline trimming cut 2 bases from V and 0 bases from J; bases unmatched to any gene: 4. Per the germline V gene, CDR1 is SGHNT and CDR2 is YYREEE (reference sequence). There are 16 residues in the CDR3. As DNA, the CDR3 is TGTGCCAGCAGCTTATCCGGGACAGGCTCTGGAAACACCATATATTTT. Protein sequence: CASSLSGTGSGNTIYF.

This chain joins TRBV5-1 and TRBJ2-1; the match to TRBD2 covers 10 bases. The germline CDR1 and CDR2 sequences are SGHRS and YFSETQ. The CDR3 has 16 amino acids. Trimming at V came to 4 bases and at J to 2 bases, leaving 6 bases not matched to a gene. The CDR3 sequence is CASSQAGGLPYNEQFF. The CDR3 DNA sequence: TGCGCCAGCAGCCAAGCGGGAGGGCTTCCCTACAATGAGCAGTTCTTC.

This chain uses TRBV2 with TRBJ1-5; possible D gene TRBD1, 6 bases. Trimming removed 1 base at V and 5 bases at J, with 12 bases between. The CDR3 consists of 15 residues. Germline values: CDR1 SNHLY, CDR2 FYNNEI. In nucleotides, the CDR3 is TGTGCCAGCAGTGAAGACAGGGCCGGGGATCAGCCCCAGCATTTT. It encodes CASSEDRAGDQPQHF.

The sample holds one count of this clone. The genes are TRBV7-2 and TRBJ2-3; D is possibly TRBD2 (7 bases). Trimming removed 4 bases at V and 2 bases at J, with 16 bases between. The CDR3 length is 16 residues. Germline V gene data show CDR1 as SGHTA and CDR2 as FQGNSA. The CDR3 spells CASSSKGGGATDTQYF. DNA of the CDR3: TGTGCCAGCAGCTCGAAGGGGGGAGGGGCCACAGATACGCAGTATTTT.

This CDR3 reads CASSQGNRGEAFF. CDR3 bases: TGCGCCAGCAGCCAAGGAAACAGGGGCGAAGCTTTCTTT. V gene TRBV4-1 combines with J gene TRBJ1-1; TRBD1 agrees at 7 bases. Per the germline V gene, CDR1 is MGHRA and CDR2 is YSYEKL. The CDR3 spans 13 residues. The J segment lost 8 bases and the V segment lost 1 base, leaving 4 bases of the junction unmatched.

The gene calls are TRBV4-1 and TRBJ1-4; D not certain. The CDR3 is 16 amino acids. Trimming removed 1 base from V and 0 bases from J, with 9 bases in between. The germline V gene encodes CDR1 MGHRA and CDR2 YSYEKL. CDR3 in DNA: TGCGCCAGCAGCCAAGGAGTTGTGGCAACTAATGAAAAACTGTTTTTT. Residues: CASSQGVVATNEKLFF.

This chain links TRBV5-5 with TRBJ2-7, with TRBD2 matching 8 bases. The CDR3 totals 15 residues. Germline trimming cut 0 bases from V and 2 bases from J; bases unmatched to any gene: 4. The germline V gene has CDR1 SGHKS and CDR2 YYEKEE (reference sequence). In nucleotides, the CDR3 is TGTGCCAGCAGCTTGGAAGCGGGAGTCACCTACGAGCAGTACTTC. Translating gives CASSLEAGVTYEQYF.

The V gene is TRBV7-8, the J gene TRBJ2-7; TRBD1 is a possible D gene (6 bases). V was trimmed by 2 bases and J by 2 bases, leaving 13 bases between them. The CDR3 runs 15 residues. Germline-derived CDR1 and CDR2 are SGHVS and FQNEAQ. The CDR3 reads CASSLQTGSTYEQYF. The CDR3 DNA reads TGTGCCAGCAGCTTACAGACAGGTTCGACCTACGAGCAGTACTTC.

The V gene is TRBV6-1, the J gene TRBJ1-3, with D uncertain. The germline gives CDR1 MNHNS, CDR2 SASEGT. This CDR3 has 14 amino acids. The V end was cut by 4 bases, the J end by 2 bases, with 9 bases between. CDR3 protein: CASSALVTGNTIYF. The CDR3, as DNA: TGTGCCAGCAGTGCACTAGTCACTGGAAACACCATATATTTT.

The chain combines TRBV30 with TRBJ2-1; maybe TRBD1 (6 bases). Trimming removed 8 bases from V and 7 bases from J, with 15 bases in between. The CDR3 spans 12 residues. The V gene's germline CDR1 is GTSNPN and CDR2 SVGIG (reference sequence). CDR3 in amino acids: CARGSGVNEQFF. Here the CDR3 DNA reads TGTGCCAGGGGGTCAGGAGTGAATGAGCAGTTCTTC.

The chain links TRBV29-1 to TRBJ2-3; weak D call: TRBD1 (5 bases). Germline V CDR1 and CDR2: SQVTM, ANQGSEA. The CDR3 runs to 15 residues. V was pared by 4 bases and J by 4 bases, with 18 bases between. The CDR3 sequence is CSVATGFRTPDTQYF. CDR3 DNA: TGCAGCGTTGCAACAGGCTTTCGCACGCCAGATACGCAGTATTTT.

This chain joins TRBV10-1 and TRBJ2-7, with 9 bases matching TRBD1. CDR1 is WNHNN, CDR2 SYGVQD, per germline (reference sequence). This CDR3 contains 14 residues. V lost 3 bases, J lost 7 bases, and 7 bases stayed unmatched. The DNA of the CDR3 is TGCGCCAGCAGTGAAGGGACAGGGACCTGGGAGCAGTACTTC. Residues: CASSEGTGTWEQYF.

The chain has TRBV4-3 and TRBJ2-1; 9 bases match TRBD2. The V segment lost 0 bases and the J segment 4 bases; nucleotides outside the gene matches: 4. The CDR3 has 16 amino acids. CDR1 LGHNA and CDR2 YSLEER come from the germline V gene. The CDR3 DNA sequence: TGCGCCAGCAGCCAAGAGGGACTAGCAGATTACAATGAGCAGTTCTTC. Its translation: CASSQEGLADYNEQFF.

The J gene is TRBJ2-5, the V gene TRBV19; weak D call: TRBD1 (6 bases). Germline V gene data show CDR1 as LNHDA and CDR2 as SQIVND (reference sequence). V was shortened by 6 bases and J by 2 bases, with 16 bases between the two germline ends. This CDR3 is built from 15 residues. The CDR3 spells CASRSGGAGQETQYF. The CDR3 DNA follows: TGTGCCAGTAGGAGTGGGGGCGCCGGGCAAGAGACCCAGTACTTC. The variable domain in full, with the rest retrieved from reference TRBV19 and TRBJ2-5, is DGGITQSPKYLFRKEGQNVTLSCEQNLNHDAMYWYRQDPGQGLRLIYYSQIVNDFQKGDIAEGYSVSREKKESFPLTVTSAQKNPTAFYLCASRSGGAGQETQYFGPGTRLLVL.